The 24 T cell receptor beta chains listed next were all sequenced from one sample in a study of blood T cell repertoires in COVID-19. Repertoires were generated with immunoSEQ multiplex PCR, while TCRdb's copy carries only in-frame clones and drops some. The sample includes 150,000 to 250,000 clones, 80% to 90% of them seen just once. What was sequenced was PBMCs or T cells enriched from blood (not recorded which). Receptors were obtained from a man aged 35 to 55 who had recovered from COVID-19.

V usage is TRBV6-2 or TRBV6-3 and J usage is TRBJ2-5, with 10 bases matching TRBD2. Germline V CDR1 and CDR2: MNHEY, SVGEGT. CDR3 size: 15 residues. Unmatched junction bases numbered 5, after V lost 2 bases and J lost 5 bases. The CDR3 nucleotides are TGTGCCAGCAGTTACCCCCAGACTAGCGGGGAGACCCAGTACTTC. Protein sequence: CASSYPQTSGETQYF.

This chain uses TRBV27 with TRBJ2-2; D gene unclear. Germline V gives CDR1 MNHEY, CDR2 SMNVEV (reference sequence). The length of the CDR3 is 16 residues. Trimming took 1 base from V and 0 from J, leaving 9 bases between them. The DNA for the CDR3 is TGTGCCAGCAGTTTATACTCCCCCCCGAACACCGGGGAGCTGTTTTTT. Translating it yields CASSLYSPPNTGELFF.

The chain uses TRBV5-6 and TRBJ1-6; tentatively, D is TRBD1 (5 bases). The CDR3 length is 14 residues. V was clipped by 3 bases and J by 6 bases, with 10 bases between them. Germline V gene sequence: CDR1 SGHDT, CDR2 YYEEEE. The CDR3 DNA follows: TGTGCCAGCAGCTGGGGCTGGGGTAATTCACCCCTCCACTTT. It codes for CASSWGWGNSPLHF.

This clone was recorded once. The CDR3 coding sequence is TGCGCCAGCAGCTTGGAGAACGTCGGGGAAAAACTGTTTTTT. Translation: CASSLENVGEKLFF. The chain has TRBV5-1 and TRBJ1-4; D is undetermined. The germline V gene encodes CDR1 SGHRS and CDR2 YFSETQ. Between the trimmed V and J ends, which lost 0 bases and 8 bases, there was a span of 11 bases. The CDR3 consists of 14 residues.

The rearrangement uses TRBV29-1 and TRBJ1-1; 7 bases align to TRBD1. This CDR3 spans 13 amino acids. V was clipped by 4 bases and J by 0 bases; unmatched bases: 2. Germline CDR1 is SQVTM and CDR2 is ANQGSEA. The CDR3 loop reads CSVAGQLNTEAFF. In DNA, the CDR3 is TGCAGCGTTGCGGGACAGTTGAACACTGAAGCTTTCTTT.

This clone was found once. The V and J genes are TRBV2 and TRBJ2-1, with D perhaps matching TRBD2 (6 bases). Trimming pared 2 bases from V and 0 bases from J, leaving 14 bases between. Germline assignment: CDR1 SNHLY and CDR2 FYNNEI. The CDR3 spans 17 residues. CDR3 region: CASSELYGRSSYNEQFF. CDR3 DNA: TGTGCCAGCAGTGAACTCTACGGGAGAAGCTCCTACAATGAGCAGTTCTTC.

The rearrangement joins TRBV18 to TRBJ1-2; 8 positions match TRBD1. Germline CDR1 reads KGHSH; CDR2 reads LQKENI. V was clipped by 3 bases and J by 4 bases; unmatched bases: 10. The CDR3 is 16 residues long. DNA for the CDR3: TGTGCCAGCTCACCGCCCGGACAGGGCGTGACCTATGGCTACACCTTC. It encodes CASSPPGQGVTYGYTF.

This clone was counted between two and nine times. This sequence joins TRBV11-2 and TRBJ2-7; 8 positions agree with TRBD1. V shed 0 bases and J 5 bases; nucleotides not matched to a gene: 9. The CDR3 is 16 amino acids. Germline values: CDR1 SGHAT, CDR2 FQNNGV. This CDR3 reads CASSLDLGTGSNEQYV. For the CDR3, the DNA is TGTGCCAGCAGCTTAGATCTAGGGACAGGCTCGAACGAGCAGTACGTC.

The chain joins TRBV28 to TRBJ2-7; tentative D call: TRBD2 (5 bases). Trimming stripped 3 bases from V and 7 bases from J, with 13 bases between. From germline, CDR1 is MDHEN and CDR2 SYDVKM. The length of the CDR3 is 13 residues. This CDR3 is CASSLKRAWEQYF. The CDR3 bases are TGTGCCAGCAGTTTGAAGAGGGCCTGGGAGCAGTACTTC.

In its sample, this clone was seen once. J is TRBJ2-5 and V is TRBV9; 13 bases agree with TRBD2. CDR1 is SGDLS, CDR2 YYNGEE, per germline. The trim removed 4 bases at V and 4 bases at J, leaving 7 bases unmatched. The CDR3 totals 16 residues. Here the CDR3 reads CASSLGLAGAPETQYF. The CDR3 DNA reads TGTGCCAGCAGCCTCGGACTAGCGGGAGCCCCAGAGACCCAGTACTTC.

This clone was observed a handful of times. The chain has TRBV29-1 and TRBJ1-1; D not certain. The CDR3 sequence is 8 residues long. Trimming took off 3 bases at V and 10 bases at J, with 3 bases between the two ends. CDR1 and CDR2 (germline): SQVTM, ANQGSEA. CDR3 in amino acids: CSVDRAFF. In DNA form, the CDR3 reads TGCAGCGTTGACAGAGCTTTCTTT.

The V gene is TRBV29-1, the J gene TRBJ2-5, with 7 positions matching TRBD1. V lost 6 bases and J lost 5; bases outside the gene matches: 18. Germline V CDR1 and CDR2: SQVTM, ANQGSEA. The CDR3 loop spans 16 amino acids. DNA for the CDR3: TGCAGCGTAGGGAAAACAGGGGTGACTATGGGGGAGACCCAGTACTTC. As protein: CSVGKTGVTMGETQYF.

This clone turned up a few times. This chain uses TRBV6-5 with TRBJ1-4, with 8 bases that match TRBD1. The J segment lost 7 bases and the V segment lost 6 bases, leaving 7 bases of the junction unmatched. Germline CDR1 MNHEY, CDR2 SVGAGI. The CDR3 sequence is 14 residues long. CDR3 bases: TGTGCCAGCAGGAGGACAGGGCAGGGTGAAAAACTGTTTTTT. It translates to CASRRTGQGEKLFF.

The rearrangement links TRBV5-1 to TRBJ2-4, with a weak D call TRBD1 (6 bases). This CDR3 region has 13 residues. Trimming left V 5 bases short and J 6 bases short, with 12 bases between. The germline gives CDR1 SGHRS, CDR2 YFSETQ. CDR3 bases: TGCGCCAGCAGGGACAGTTCTTCAAACATTCAGTACTTC. Amino acids: CASRDSSSNIQYF.

The DNA of the CDR3 is TGTGCCACCAGTGATTTACGACAGAGTCCTAATTCACCCCTCCACTTT. Translating it yields CATSDLRQSPNSPLHF. The chain combines TRBV24-1 with TRBJ1-6, with D possibly matching TRBD1 (5 bases). This CDR3 is built from 16 residues. Germline V CDR1 and CDR2: KGHDR, SFDVKD. Trimming cost V 1 base and J 6 bases, with 12 bases left between them.

V gene TRBV27 combines with J gene TRBJ2-1, with TRBD2 matching over 12 bases. J gave up 0 bases and V 4 bases, and 4 bases lay outside the gene matches. Germline V gene sequence: CDR1 MNHEY, CDR2 SMNVEV (reference sequence). The CDR3 sequence is 17 residues long. The CDR3 reads CASSSLAGGPSYNEQFF. Here the CDR3 DNA reads TGTGCCAGCAGTTCGCTAGCGGGAGGGCCCTCCTACAATGAGCAGTTCTTC.

The chain couples TRBV6-6 to TRBJ2-5, with 13 nucleotides matching TRBD2. Per germline, CDR1 MNHNY and CDR2 SVGAGI (reference sequence). There are 16 residues in the CDR3. V shed 6 bases, J shed 4 bases, and the junction held 8 bases outside the gene matches. The DNA for the CDR3 is TGTGCCAGCAGCCGCGGACTAGCGGGAGCGGGAGAGACCCAGTACTTC. Its protein product is CASSRGLAGAGETQYF.

This clone was detected once. J is TRBJ1-5 and V is TRBV2; perhaps TRBD1 as D (6 bases). Germline V CDR1 and CDR2: SNHLY, FYNNEI. This CDR3 comprises 13 residues. The germline V and J ends were trimmed by 5 bases and 6 bases, with 11 bases remaining between them. CDR3 sequence: CASSFRGAQPQHF. CDR3 DNA sequence: TGTGCCAGCAGTTTCAGGGGTGCTCAGCCCCAGCATTTT.

The gene calls are TRBV6-5 and TRBJ2-5; a weak D match, TRBD1 (5 bases). V shed 5 bases and J shed 2 bases, with 12 bases lying between them. The V gene's germline CDR1 is MNHEY and CDR2 SVGAGI. This CDR3 region has 14 residues. This CDR3 reads CASSKGPLQETQYF. CDR3 DNA sequence: TGTGCCAGCAGTAAGGGGCCGTTACAAGAGACCCAGTACTTC.

This chain connects TRBV5-4 to TRBJ1-4; D is uncertain. This CDR3 region has 15 residues. The germline V gene encodes CDR1 SGHNT and CDR2 YYREEE (reference sequence). The germline V and J ends were trimmed by 0 bases and 4 bases, with 10 bases remaining between them. As DNA, the CDR3 is TGTGCCAGCAGCTTGGATCTGGCAGTTAATGAAAAACTGTTTTTT. Its translation: CASSLDLAVNEKLFF.

V usage is TRBV3-1 (or the pseudogene TRBV3-2) and J usage is TRBJ1-1; 9 bases are shared with TRBD1. The CDR3 totals 14 residues. With 5 bases clipped from V and 2 bases from J, the junction kept 3 bases outside the gene matches. CDR1 LGHDT and CDR2 YNNKEL come from the germline V gene (reference sequence). CDR3: CASSKTGGNTEAFF. For the CDR3, the DNA is TGTGCCAGCAGCAAGACAGGGGGAAACACTGAAGCTTTCTTT.

The chain recombines TRBV5-4 with TRBJ2-1; 14 positions match TRBD2. The CDR3 loop spans 15 amino acids. J gave up 6 bases and V 4 bases, and 3 bases lay outside the gene matches. CDR1 and CDR2 from the germline V gene are SGHNT and YYREEE (reference sequence). CDR3 amino acids: CASSDGTSGGNEQFF. The DNA of the CDR3 is TGTGCCAGCAGCGACGGGACTAGCGGGGGCAATGAGCAGTTCTTC.

The rearrangement links TRBV5-1 to TRBJ2-1; 8 bases agree with TRBD2. V dropped 6 bases and J dropped 2; count of bases not matched to a gene: 7. This CDR3 contains 15 residues. The germline V gene has CDR1 SGHRS and CDR2 YFSETQ. The CDR3 loop is CASTISGIAYNEQFF. DNA for the CDR3: TGCGCCAGCACCATTAGCGGGATTGCCTACAATGAGCAGTTCTTC.

The V gene is TRBV19, the J gene TRBJ2-6; a weak D match, TRBD2 (6 bases). This CDR3 spans 19 amino acids. V lost 5 bases and J 0 bases, leaving 20 bases between the germline ends. The germline V gene encodes CDR1 LNHDA and CDR2 SQIVND (reference sequence). The CDR3 nucleotides are TGTGCCAGTAGTGCCCTCCGGACTCAGGGACTCTCTGGGGCCAACGTCCTGACTTTC. It encodes CASSALRTQGLSGANVLTF.